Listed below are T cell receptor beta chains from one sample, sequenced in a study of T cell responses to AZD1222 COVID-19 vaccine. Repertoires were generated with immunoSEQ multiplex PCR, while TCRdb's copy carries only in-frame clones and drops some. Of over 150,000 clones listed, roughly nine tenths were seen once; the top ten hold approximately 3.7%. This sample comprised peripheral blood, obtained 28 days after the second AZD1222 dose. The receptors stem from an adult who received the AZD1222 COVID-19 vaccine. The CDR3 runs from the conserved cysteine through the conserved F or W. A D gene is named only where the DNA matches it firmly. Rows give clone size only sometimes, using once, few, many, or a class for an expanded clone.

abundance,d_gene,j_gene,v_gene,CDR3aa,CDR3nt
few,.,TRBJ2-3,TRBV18,CASSPKGSDTQYF,TGTGCCAGCTCACCAAAGGGGTCGGATACGCAGTATTTT
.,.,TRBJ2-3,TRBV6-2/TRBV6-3,CASSERDINTDTQYF,TGTGCCAGCAGTGAGAGGGACATAAACACAGATACGCAGTATTTT
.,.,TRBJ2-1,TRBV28,CASSGTVEQFF,TGTGCCTCTTCCGGGACGGTTGAGCAGTTCTTC
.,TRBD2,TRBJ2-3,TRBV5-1,CASSPGLAGGADTQYF,TGCGCCAGCAGCCCGGGACTAGCGGGAGGTGCGGATACGCAGTATTTT
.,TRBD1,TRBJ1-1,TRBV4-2,CASSLQGADTEAFF,TGTGCCAGCAGCCTCCAGGGGGCGGACACTGAAGCTTTCTTT
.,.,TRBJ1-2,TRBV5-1,CASSLVVGNYGYTF,TGCGCCAGCAGCTTGGTGGTGGGGAACTATGGCTACACCTTC
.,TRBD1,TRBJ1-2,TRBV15,CATSRGGDRRIYGYTF,TGTGCCACCAGCAGAGGGGGGGACAGGAGAATCTATGGCTACACCTTC
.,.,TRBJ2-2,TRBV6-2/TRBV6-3,CASSPTGGRGDTGELFF,TGTGCCAGCAGCCCTACTGGGGGAAGGGGTGACACCGGGGAGCTGTTTTTT
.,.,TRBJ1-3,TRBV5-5,CASSLEASRGNTIYF,TGTGCCAGCAGCTTGGAAGCGTCTAGGGGAAACACCATATATTTT
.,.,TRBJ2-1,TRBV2,CASTEGGFYVLFF,TGTGCCAGCACCGAAGGGGGGTTCTACGTACTGTTCTTC
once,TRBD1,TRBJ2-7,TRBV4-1,CASSPTGDEQYF,TGCGCCAGCAGCCCGACAGGGGACGAGCAGTACTTC
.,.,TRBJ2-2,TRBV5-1,CASSLAEVHGELFF,TGCGCCAGCAGCTTGGCCGAGGTTCACGGGGAGCTGTTTTTT
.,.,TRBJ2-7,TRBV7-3,CASSLTGAPTYEQYF,TGTGCCAGCAGCTTAACGGGGGCCCCTACTTACGAGCAGTACTTC
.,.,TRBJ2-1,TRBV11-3,CASSRVHSYNEQFF,TGTGCCAGCAGTAGGGTCCATTCCTACAATGAGCAGTTCTTC
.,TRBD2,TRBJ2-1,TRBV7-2,CASSLTGGPDEQFF,TGTGCCAGCAGCTTAACGGGAGGGCCTGATGAGCAGTTCTTC
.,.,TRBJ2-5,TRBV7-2,CASSASFEETQYF,TGTGCCAGCAGCGCAAGTTTCGAAGAGACCCAGTACTTC
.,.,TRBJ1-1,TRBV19,CASSFKGAVYTEAFF,TGTGCCAGTAGTTTTAAGGGCGCGGTTTACACTGAAGCTTTCTTT
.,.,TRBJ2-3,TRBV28,CASTPRGKGTDTQYF,TGTGCCAGCACCCCCCGGGGGAAGGGGACAGATACGCAGTATTTT
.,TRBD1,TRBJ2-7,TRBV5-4,CASSLGQGSYEQYF,TGTGCCAGCAGCTTGGGACAGGGGTCCTACGAGCAGTACTTC
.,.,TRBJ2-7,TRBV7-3,CASSSGTSYEQYF,TGTGCCAGCAGTTCCGGGACCTCCTACGAGCAGTACTTC
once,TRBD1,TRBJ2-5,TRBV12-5,CASGDRGETQYF,TGTGCTAGTGGTGACAGGGGAGAGACCCAGTACTTC
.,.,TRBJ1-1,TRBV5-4,CASSLKVWGAFMNTEAFF,TGTGCCAGCAGCTTGAAAGTCTGGGGGGCTTTCATGAACACTGAAGCTTTCTTT
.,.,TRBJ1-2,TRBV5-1,CASSLNGENYGYTF,TGCGCCAGCAGCTTGAACGGCGAAAACTATGGCTACACCTTC
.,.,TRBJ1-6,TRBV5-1,CASSPVGGGSPLHF,TGCGCCAGCAGCCCCGTAGGGGGGGGATCACCCCTCCACTTT
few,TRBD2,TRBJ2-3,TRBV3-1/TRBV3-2,CASSLLGVLAGITNTQYF,TGTGCCAGCAGCCTACTTGGAGTCCTAGCGGGAATTACAAATACGCAGTATTTT
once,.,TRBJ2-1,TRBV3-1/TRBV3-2,CASSQIFGVSYEQFF,TGTGCCAGCAGCCAGATCTTCGGAGTCAGCTATGAGCAGTTCTTC
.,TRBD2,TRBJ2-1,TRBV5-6,CASSTREEDPNEQFF,TGTGCCAGCAGCACGCGGGAGGAGGACCCTAATGAGCAGTTCTTC
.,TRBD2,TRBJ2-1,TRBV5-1,CASSRMGLADYNEQFF,TGCGCCAGCAGCCGCATGGGACTAGCGGACTACAATGAGCAGTTCTTC
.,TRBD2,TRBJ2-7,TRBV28,CASSPGTSGLYEQYF,TGTGCCAGCAGCCCCGGGACTAGCGGCCTCTACGAGCAGTACTTC
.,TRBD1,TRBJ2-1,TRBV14,CASSQGWETGGNNEQFF,TGTGCCAGCAGCCAAGGGTGGGAGACAGGGGGTAACAATGAGCAGTTCTTC
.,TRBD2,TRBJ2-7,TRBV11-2,CASSPTSGMTYEQYF,TGTGCCAGCAGCCCCACTAGCGGGATGACCTACGAGCAGTACTTC
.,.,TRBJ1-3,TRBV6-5,CASSYSRFLSGNTIYF,TGTGCCAGCAGTTACTCGCGGTTTCTCTCTGGAAACACCATATATTTT
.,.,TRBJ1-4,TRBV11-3,CASSLEQGQKLFF,TGTGCCAGCAGCTTAGAACAGGGCCAAAAACTGTTTTTT
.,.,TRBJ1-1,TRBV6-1,CASSEEPVAPEAFF,TGTGCCAGCAGTGAAGAGCCGGTTGCCCCCGAAGCTTTCTTT
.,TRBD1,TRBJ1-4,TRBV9,CASSGTGIGEKLFF,TGTGCCAGCAGCGGGACAGGGATTGGAGAAAAACTGTTTTTT
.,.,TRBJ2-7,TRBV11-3,CASSSQRGSGEQYF,TGTGCCAGCAGCTCGCAGAGGGGCTCGGGCGAGCAGTACTTC
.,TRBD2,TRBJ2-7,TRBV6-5,CASSYSFGTSGMEQYF,TGTGCCAGCAGTTACTCGTTTGGGACTAGCGGGATGGAGCAGTACTTC